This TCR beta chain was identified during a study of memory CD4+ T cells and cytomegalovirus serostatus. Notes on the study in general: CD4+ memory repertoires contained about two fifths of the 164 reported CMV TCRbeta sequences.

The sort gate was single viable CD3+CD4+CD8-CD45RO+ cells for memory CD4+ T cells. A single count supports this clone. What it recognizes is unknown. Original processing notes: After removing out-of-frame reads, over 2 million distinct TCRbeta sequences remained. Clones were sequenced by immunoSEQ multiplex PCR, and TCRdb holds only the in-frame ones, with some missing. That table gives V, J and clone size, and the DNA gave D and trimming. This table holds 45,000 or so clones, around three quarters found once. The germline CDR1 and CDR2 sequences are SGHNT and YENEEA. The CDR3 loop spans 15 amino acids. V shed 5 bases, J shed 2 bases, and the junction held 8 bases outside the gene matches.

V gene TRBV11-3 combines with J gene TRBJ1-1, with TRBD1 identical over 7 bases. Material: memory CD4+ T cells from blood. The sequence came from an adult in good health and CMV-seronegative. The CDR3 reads CASSPSTGINTEAFF. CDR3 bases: TGTGCCAGCAGCCCGTCGACAGGGATAAACACTGAAGCTTTCTTT.